A selection of T cell receptor beta chains follows, all from one sample in a study of T cells in Graves' hyperthyroidism and ophthalmopathy. From the multiplex PCR reads, TCRdb called clonotypes with MiXCR, one entry per CDR3 protein. Of about 59,000 distinct CDR3 sequences in the sample, about 53% were seen once. The source material was blood. These TCRs come from a woman aged 55 to 70 with Graves' ophthalmopathy. The CDR3 runs from the conserved cysteine through the conserved F or W. D genes are given only for firm matches. The listing skips clone size in some rows; elsewhere it reads once, few, many or a size class.

TRBJ1-1	.	.	TRBV19	CASSPWTSGRDTEAFF	TGTGCCAGTAGTCCCTGGACTAGCGGGAGGGACACTGAAGCTTTCTTT
TRBJ2-7	.	.	TRBV20-1	CSARRGSGEQYF	TGCAGTGCCCGGAGAGGGTCGGGCGAGCAGTACTTC
TRBJ1-2	.	medium-sized	TRBV19	CASSMGSGIYGYTF	TGTGCCAGTAGTATGGGCTCGGGAATCTATGGCTACACCTTC
TRBJ1-4	.	.	TRBV5-1	CASSLGRTYNEKLFF	TGCGCCAGCAGCCTGGGCAGAACCTACAATGAAAAACTGTTTTTT
TRBJ2-1	TRBD2	.	TRBV7-9	CASSKPAGTSGRYEQFF	TGTGCCAGCAGCAAACCCGCCGGGACTAGCGGGAGGTATGAGCAGTTCTTC
TRBJ2-1	TRBD2	.	TRBV20-1	CSAHGGRNEQFF	TGCAGTGCCCACGGCGGGAGGAATGAGCAGTTCTTC
TRBJ1-1	TRBD1	.	TRBV5-4	CASSMGQGSGTEAFF	TGTGCCAGCAGCATGGGACAGGGAAGTGGAACTGAAGCTTTCTTT
TRBJ2-3	.	many	TRBV4-3	CASSPTGLKDTQYF	TGCGCCAGCAGCCCTACGGGATTAAAGGATACGCAGTATTTT
TRBJ1-1	TRBD1	many	TRBV9	CASRQGGEGEAFF	TGTGCCAGCAGACAGGGGGGAGAAGGTGAAGCTTTCTTT
TRBJ1-5	.	many	TRBV11-2	CASSRRAGQPQHF	TGTGCCAGCAGCAGAAGGGCGGGTCAGCCCCAGCATTTT
TRBJ2-1	.	.	TRBV10-3	CAISGPRDLYNEQFF	TGTGCCATCAGTGGACCGCGGGACCTCTACAATGAGCAGTTCTTC
TRBJ2-1	TRBD2	.	TRBV4-1	CASMGAGRKGSDEQFF	TGCGCCAGCATGGGAGCGGGACGGAAAGGGTCGGATGAGCAGTTCTTC
TRBJ1-3	.	.	TRBV7-9	CASSHAATGNTIYF	TGTGCCAGCAGCCATGCCGCAACTGGAAACACCATATATTTT
TRBJ1-1	TRBD1	many	TRBV5-4	CASSLDTDRGSTEAFF	TGTGCCAGCAGCTTGGACACCGACAGGGGAAGCACTGAAGCTTTCTTT
TRBJ2-1	TRBD1	.	TRBV10-3	CTISNDRGQIEQFF	TGTACCATCAGTAACGACAGGGGGCAGATTGAGCAGTTCTTC
TRBJ2-5	TRBD2	.	TRBV20-1	CSARSASGTETQYF	TGCAGTGCTAGATCGGCTAGCGGGACGGAGACCCAGTACTTC
TRBJ2-7	.	once	TRBV20-1	CSARGLDYEQYF	TGCAGTGCTAGAGGTCTAGATTACGAGCAGTACTTC
TRBJ2-7	TRBD2	many	TRBV20-1	CSAAPFISRGLAGQYEQYF	TGCAGTGCTGCCCCATTTATTTCTAGGGGACTAGCGGGGCAATACGAGCAGTACTTC
TRBJ2-1	.	.	TRBV7-3	CASSLMGVGIANEQFF	TGCGCCAGCAGCTTAATGGGTGTCGGGATAGCAAATGAGCAGTTCTTC
TRBJ2-5	TRBD2	.	TRBV7-2	CASRLGLAGGQETQYF	TGTGCCAGCAGATTAGGACTAGCGGGTGGGCAAGAGACCCAGTACTTC
TRBJ2-5	TRBD2	.	TRBV7-6	CASSLSGRLDQEAQYF	TGTGCCAGCAGCTTGAGCGGGAGGCTTGATCAAGAGGCCCAGTACTTC
TRBJ1-5	.	many	TRBV19	CASTRGALNQPQHF	TGTGCCAGTACAAGGGGGGCACTCAATCAGCCCCAGCATTTT
TRBJ1-3	.	.	TRBV5-4	CASSSYLGPGNTIYF	TGTGCCAGCAGCTCCTACTTGGGGCCTGGAAACACCATATATTTT
TRBJ2-7	.	many	TRBV18	CASSPTANSYEQYF	TGTGCCAGCTCACCGACAGCGAACTCCTACGAGCAGTACTTC
TRBJ2-1	TRBD2	.	TRBV20-1	CSASSGTSGFGFF	TGCAGTGCTAGTTCCGGGACTAGCGGGTTTGGGTTCTTC
TRBJ1-5	.	many	TRBV6-6	CASSYTTAINQPQHF	TGTGCCAGCAGTTACACCACAGCGATCAATCAGCCCCAGCATTTT
TRBJ2-5	.	.	TRBV20-1	CSAPPEGEETQYF	TGCAGTGCTCCGCCGGAGGGGGAAGAGACCCAGTACTTC
TRBJ1-2	.	.	TRBV9	CASSELAGDNYGYTF	TGTGCCAGCAGCGAACTAGCGGGGGACAACTATGGCTACACCTTC
TRBJ2-5	.	.	TRBV19	CASSIAGNKYF	TGTGCCAGTAGTATCGCAGGGAATAAGTACTTC
TRBJ2-7	TRBD1	many	TRBV5-4	CASSKRQGSYEQYF	TGTGCCAGCAGCAAAAGACAGGGTTCCTACGAGCAGTACTTC
TRBJ2-7	TRBD1	.	TRBV6-5	CASSYGGQVYEQYF	TGTGCCAGCAGTTACGGTGGACAGGTCTACGAGCAGTACTTC
TRBJ2-1	TRBD2	.	TRBV20-1	CSALTSGSHEQFF	TGCAGTGCCCTAACTAGCGGGAGCCATGAGCAGTTCTTC
TRBJ1-2	.	.	TRBV6-2/TRBV6-3	CASSPRRKGYGYTF	TGTGCCAGCAGCCCCCGAAGGAAGGGGTATGGCTACACCTTC
TRBJ1-1	TRBD1	many	TRBV7-8	CASSLAGQTEAFF	TGTGCCAGCAGCTTAGCGGGACAGACTGAAGCTTTCTTT
TRBJ1-3	.	many	TRBV12-3/TRBV12-4	CASSRGPFSGNTIYF	TGTGCCAGCAGCCGTGGACCATTCTCTGGAAACACCATATATTTT
TRBJ2-1	TRBD1	.	TRBV7-7	CASSLAGQGYNEQFF	TGTGCTAGCAGCTTAGCGGGACAGGGGTACAATGAGCAGTTCTTC